Listed below are T cell receptor beta chains from one sample, sequenced in a study of T cells in Graves' hyperthyroidism and ophthalmopathy. TCRdb recomputed calls from the multiplex PCR reads with MiXCR, one row per CDR3 protein. The sample carries roughly 400,000 distinct CDR3 sequences, 11% to 15% recorded once. Sequenced sample: blood. The receptor source for this set is a man aged 45 to 65 with Graves' ophthalmopathy. CDR3s include the opening cysteine and the closing phenylalanine or tryptophan. A D gene is named only where the DNA matches it firmly. Where a row states a size, it is once, few, many or the class of an expanded clone; other rows omit it.

D	J	V	size	DNA	CDR3
TRBD2	TRBJ2-3	TRBV10-3	many	TGTGCCATCAGTGAGTCGGTTATAGCGGGACTCACAGATACGCAGTATTTT	CAISESVIAGLTDTQYF
TRBD2	TRBJ2-1	TRBV20-1	many	TGCAGTGCTAGAGAGGGACTAGCGGGGAGGTTCTACGAGCAGTTCTTC	CSAREGLAGRFYEQFF
.	TRBJ2-2	TRBV4-1	few	TGCGCCAGCAGCCAAGATTCCCGTTTAGGGGAGCTGTTTTTT	CASSQDSRLGELFF
.	TRBJ1-1	TRBV12-3/TRBV12-4	many	TGTGCCAGCAGTTTCGGATTTGGGAGGGGAAAGACTGAAGCTTTCTTT	CASSFGFGRGKTEAFF
.	TRBJ2-1	TRBV7-9	few	TGTGCCAGCAGCCAGAGGCCAGCGATTGTCTACAATGAGCAGTTCTTC	CASSQRPAIVYNEQFF
TRBD1	TRBJ2-7	TRBV19	once	TGTGCCAGTAGTATGCCCGGGACAGGGACCTACGAGCAGTACTTC	CASSMPGTGTYEQYF
.	TRBJ1-1	TRBV27	.	TGTGCCAGCAGTTTATCCCTTACCTTTGGTGGTACTGAAGCTTTCTTT	CASSLSLTFGGTEAFF
TRBD2	TRBJ2-1	TRBV6-1	few	TGTGCCGGGACTGCACTAGCGGGAGGCGACGGTGAGCAGTTCTTC	CAGTALAGGDGEQFF
.	TRBJ2-7	TRBV7-9	many	TGTGCCAGCAGCTCCAGGGTGAACGAGCAGTACTTC	CASSSRVNEQYF
.	TRBJ1-5	TRBV19	.	TGTGCCAGTCGCAATATGGGAAATAGCAATCAGCCCCAGCATTTT	CASRNMGNSNQPQHF
.	TRBJ2-1	TRBV28	many	TGTGCCAGCAGTTCCCAAATCACCCCCACCCCGGGAAGGGGCTACAATGAGCAGTTCTTC	CASSSQITPTPGRGYNEQFF
.	TRBJ1-2	TRBV6-1	.	TGTGCCAGCAGTGGGGGGGACGGTAACTATGGCTACACCTTC	CASSGGDGNYGYTF
TRBD2	TRBJ2-7	TRBV3-1	few	TGTGCCAGCAGCCAAGGTAGCGGGGGGGGGATGAGGGAGCAGTACTTC	CASSQGSGGGMREQYF
.	TRBJ2-1	TRBV11-2	few	TGTGCCAGCAGCCCCCTAGGGGGACCAACCTACAATGAGCAGTTCTTC	CASSPLGGPTYNEQFF
.	TRBJ2-7	TRBV7-9	many	TGTGCCAGCAGTCTGGCGGCTGGACGGTGGTTGGAGCAGTACTTC	CASSLAAGRWLEQYF
.	TRBJ2-4	TRBV4-2	few	TGTGCCAGCAGCCAAGAATCTACTACCAAAAACATTCAGTACTTC	CASSQESTTKNIQYF
TRBD1	TRBJ2-1	TRBV19	.	TGTGCCAGTAGTATAGATCAAGACAGGGGCCCCTCCTCCTACAATGAGCAGTTCTTC	CASSIDQDRGPSSYNEQFF
.	TRBJ1-2	TRBV6-5	few	TGTGCCAGCAGTTACGTGAGAAACTATGGCTACACCTTC	CASSYVRNYGYTF
.	TRBJ1-1	TRBV11-1	many	TGTGCCAGCAGCTTTGACAGTGAAGCTTTCTTT	CASSFDSEAFF
.	TRBJ2-1	TRBV11-1	.	TGTGCCAGCAGCGTCATGCGCAATGAGCAGTTCTTC	CASSVMRNEQFF
TRBD2	TRBJ2-3	TRBV4-1	.	TGCGCCAGCAGCCCACAACTACTAGCGGGAGTTCAAGATACGCAGTATTTT	CASSPQLLAGVQDTQYF
.	TRBJ2-7	TRBV4-1	.	TGCGCCAGCAGCCATCGGGGAACCCACTCCTACGAGCAGTACTTC	CASSHRGTHSYEQYF
.	TRBJ2-3	TRBV30	many	TGTGCCTGGAGTGTACAAAGCACAGATACGCAGTATTTT	CAWSVQSTDTQYF
.	TRBJ2-1	TRBV6-1	few	TGTGCCAGCCTCTACAATGAGCAGTTCTTC	CASLYNEQFF
TRBD2	TRBJ2-7	TRBV11-2	many	TGTGCCAGCAGCAAAGACACTAGCGCTCAATACGAGCAGTACTTC	CASSKDTSAQYEQYF
.	TRBJ2-5	TRBV5-8	many	TGTGCCAGCAGCTTACCCGATGGGGTAGAGACCCAGTACTTC	CASSLPDGVETQYF
.	TRBJ2-3	TRBV6-1	many	TGTGCCAGCAGTTTTGGGAGGACAACAGATACGCAGTATTTT	CASSFGRTTDTQYF
.	TRBJ2-1	TRBV2	many	TGTGCCAGCAGTGAAAATCTGAGGACCTCCTACAATGAGCAGTTCTTC	CASSENLRTSYNEQFF
.	TRBJ2-1	TRBV12-3/TRBV12-4	many	TGTGCCAGCAGTTCCTCAGGGGTAAGCTCCTACAATGAGCAGTTCTTC	CASSSSGVSSYNEQFF
.	TRBJ2-5	TRBV13	.	TGTGCCAGCAGCTTGAATGGCGGGACCCAGTACTTC	CASSLNGGTQYF
.	TRBJ2-6	TRBV7-8	many	TGTGCCAGCAGCTTAGCTGGTACTGGGGCCAACGTCCTGACTTTC	CASSLAGTGANVLTF
TRBD1	TRBJ2-3	TRBV2	many	TGTGCCAGCAGTGTCAGTAGGGGGCGAACAGATACGCAGTATTTT	CASSVSRGRTDTQYF
.	TRBJ2-3	TRBV10-2	.	TGCGCCACCGCCACGCATGGGCTCACAGATACGCAGTATTTT	CATATHGLTDTQYF
TRBD2	TRBJ2-1	TRBV4-2	.	TGTGCCAGCAGCGACCCGACTAGCGATGGCAATGAGCAGTTCTTC	CASSDPTSDGNEQFF
.	TRBJ1-2	TRBV14	many	TGTGCCAGCAGCCAAGATGCAGGCACTCAAACCGATGGCTACACCTTC	CASSQDAGTQTDGYTF
TRBD1	TRBJ1-2	TRBV27	.	TGTGCCAGCAGTCGGGGACAGGGAGTACCTAATGCCCTTAACTATGGCTACACCTTC	CASSRGQGVPNALNYGYTF
.	TRBJ1-5	TRBV20-1	many	TGCAGTGTCTCCGGGGGCCCGGGGCCCCAGCATTTT	CSVSGGPGPQHF
.	TRBJ1-1	TRBV5-5	many	TGTGCCAGCAGGGAACAACACAGGGTGAACACTGAAGCTTTCTTT	CASREQHRVNTEAFF
.	TRBJ2-3	TRBV7-2	many	TGTGCCAGCAGCTTAGTTCGTTTGGCGGGTCGGCCAGATACGCAGTATTTT	CASSLVRLAGRPDTQYF
.	TRBJ1-1	TRBV11-1	few	TGTGCCAGCAAACGGACAGCAAACACTGAAGCTTTCTTT	CASKRTANTEAFF
TRBD1	TRBJ1-2	TRBV18	many	TGTGCCAGCTCACACGGGACAGCAACTTCTAACTATGGCTACACCTTC	CASSHGTATSNYGYTF
.	TRBJ2-3	TRBV11-2	many	TGTGCCAGCAGCTCCCTGGGGGCAGATACGCAGTATTTT	CASSSLGADTQYF
.	TRBJ1-6	TRBV2	many	TGTGCCAGCAGGGAGGCGGGGGTATCATCACCCCTCCACTTT	CASREAGVSSPLHF
.	TRBJ2-1	TRBV6-5	many	TGTGCCAGCAGTTACTCCCCGGGGAGCTCCTACAATGAGCAGTTCTTC	CASSYSPGSSYNEQFF
TRBD1	TRBJ2-2	TRBV7-2	.	TGTGCCAGCAGTAAACAGGGGGCCTTCACCGGGGAGCTGTTTTTT	CASSKQGAFTGELFF
TRBD1	TRBJ1-1	TRBV20-1	many	TGCAGTGCTAGAGACTGGACAGGATCGACTGAAGCTTTCTTT	CSARDWTGSTEAFF
TRBD1	TRBJ2-1	TRBV4-1	many	TGCGCCAGCAGCCAAGGCCAGGGACAGTCGTTTAGCAATGAGCAGTTCTTC	CASSQGQGQSFSNEQFF
TRBD1	TRBJ2-1	TRBV7-2	many	TGTGCCAGCAACCTTGACAGGGTGATATACAATGAGCAGTTCTTC	CASNLDRVIYNEQFF
.	TRBJ1-5	TRBV12-3/TRBV12-4	.	TGTGCCAGCAGTTTAGGTCGCTTAGGGAGTAATCAGCCCCAGCATTTT	CASSLGRLGSNQPQHF
TRBD1	TRBJ2-5	TRBV9	many	TGTGCCAGCAATCAAGGGACAGGGTCGGAGACCCAGTACTTC	CASNQGTGSETQYF
.	TRBJ1-2	TRBV7-9	few	TGTGCCAGCAGCTTTGGCGCGGTGGAGAGGAAGGACTATGGCTACACCTTC	CASSFGAVERKDYGYTF
TRBD1	TRBJ1-1	TRBV12-3/TRBV12-4	many	TGTGCCAGCAGCCGGGACAGGGGAAGGGACACTGAAGCTTTCTTT	CASSRDRGRDTEAFF
.	TRBJ2-2	TRBV30	many	TGTGCCTGGGAGAAAGGGGAGCTGACCGGGGAGCTGTTTTTT	CAWEKGELTGELFF